This TCR beta chain was documented in a study of T cells after yellow fever vaccination. The study, taken as a whole, reports: Compared with primary, the secondary response was weaker and peaked at day 5, not 15.

Germline V gene lookup returns CDR1 SGHAT and CDR2 FQDESV (reference sequence). The CDR3 totals 15 residues. Trimming pared 8 bases from V and 3 bases from J, leaving 18 bases between. TCRdb called the 5' RACE reads again in MiXCR, with one record for every CDR3 protein. The sample carries about 200,000 distinct CDR3 sequences, approximately 3.3% recorded once. Only one count was recorded for this clonotype. What it binds is unknown. This TCR came from a man between 18 and 35 years old who received the YFV17D yellow fever vaccine. The input for sequencing was CD4+ T cells sorted from PBMCs, taken 10 days after the yellow fever booster vaccination. The J gene is TRBJ2-3, the V gene TRBV11-1; TRBD1 or TRBD2 may be the D gene (6 bases each). This CDR3 is CASCRFGGGTDTQYF. The CDR3 nucleotides are TGTGCCAGCTGCAGATTCGGAGGGGGTACAGATACGCAGTATTTT.